The 30 T cell receptor beta chains listed next were all sequenced from one sample in a study of PD-1 blockade in classical Hodgkin lymphoma. Sequencing used immunoSEQ multiplex PCR; TCRdb keeps in-frame clones, though not all of them. The table records about 110,000 clones, about nine tenths of them present only once. After autologous stem cell transplantation all patients relapsed, and prior brentuximab vedotin exposure differed between cohorts. The source material was peripheral blood mononuclear cells (PBMCs), sampled before the second cycle of nivolumab. These receptors came from a human donor with classical Hodgkin lymphoma.

The chain couples TRBV27 to TRBJ1-5; TRBD1 is a possible D gene (6 bases). V lost 6 bases, J lost 5 bases, and 14 bases lay in between. Per the germline V gene, CDR1 is MNHEY and CDR2 is SMNVEV (reference sequence). The CDR3 has 14 amino acids. CDR3 sequence (DNA): TGTGCCAGCAGGGACAGTCTTGGGCATCAGCCCCAGCATTTT. Its translation: CASRDSLGHQPQHF.

J is TRBJ2-3 and V is TRBV2; 9 bases agree with TRBD2. Losses at the gene ends were 4 bases for V and 2 bases for J; bases not matched to a gene: 7. The length of the CDR3 is 16 residues. Germline V gene lookup returns CDR1 SNHLY and CDR2 FYNNEI. CDR3 coding DNA: TGTGCCAGCAGTGGACTAGCGGCAAGTAACACAGATACGCAGTATTTT. Protein sequence: CASSGLAASNTDTQYF.

This chain links TRBV27 with TRBJ2-6; the match to TRBD2 covers 7 bases. Germline CDR1 and CDR2: MNHEY and SMNVEV (reference sequence). The length of the CDR3 is 16 residues. V shed 7 bases and J 3 bases; nucleotides not matched to a gene: 9. CDR3 nucleotides: TGTGCCAGCAAGCCGAATCGGGGGGTTGGGGCCAACGTCCTGACTTTC. It yields the protein CASKPNRGVGANVLTF.

The chain recombines TRBV5-1 with TRBJ1-2, with 9 nucleotides matching TRBD1. Germline V gene data show CDR1 as SGHRS and CDR2 as YFSETQ. J lost 6 bases, V lost 0 bases, and 3 bases had no gene match. This CDR3 contains 14 residues. CDR3 region: CASSLATGGHGYTF. In DNA, the CDR3 is TGCGCCAGCAGCTTGGCCACAGGGGGCCATGGCTACACCTTC.

The chain carries TRBV30 and TRBJ1-3; possibly TRBD1 for D (5 bases). The CDR3 sequence is 16 residues long. V dropped 2 bases and J dropped 3 bases, with 17 bases sitting between them. The germline V gene has CDR1 GTSNPN and CDR2 SVGIG (reference sequence). In DNA form, the CDR3 reads TGTGCCTGGAGTCTTCCAGCCCGGGACCGTGGAAACACCATATATTTT. Translating gives CAWSLPARDRGNTIYF.

The CDR3 sequence: CASSGAGGIGELFF. The DNA for the CDR3 is TGTGCCAGCAGCGGGGCCGGGGGCATCGGGGAGCTGTTTTTT. This sequence joins TRBV11-2 and TRBJ2-2, with D perhaps assigned TRBD1 or TRBD2 (6 bases each). Germline CDR1 SGHAT, CDR2 FQNNGV. The length of the CDR3 is 14 residues. V lost 5 bases and J lost 7, with 14 bases in between.

The sample holds a few counts of this clone. This chain uses TRBV30 with TRBJ1-2, with D possibly being TRBD1 (5 bases). The V and J ends lost 5 bases and 5 bases respectively, with 12 bases between them. The CDR3 is 12 amino acids. CDR1 and CDR2 (germline): GTSNPN, SVGIG (reference sequence). This chain's CDR3 is CAWSADTYGYTF. The CDR3 DNA reads as TGTGCCTGGTCAGCGGACACGTATGGCTACACCTTC.

The J gene is TRBJ1-1, the V gene TRBV27; TRBD1 agrees at 9 bases. V shed 6 bases, J shed 1 base, and the junction held 6 bases outside the gene matches. Germline V gene lookup returns CDR1 MNHEY and CDR2 SMNVEV (reference sequence). The CDR3 is made up of 15 amino acids. CDR3 DNA: TGTGCCAGCAGGGGACAGGGTTCCGGGAACACTGAAGCTTTCTTT. Protein: CASRGQGSGNTEAFF.

The V call is TRBV5-1, the J call TRBJ2-7, with 7 bases identical to TRBD1. Germline CDR1 and CDR2: SGHRS and YFSETQ. The CDR3 loop spans 13 amino acids. V lost 0 bases to trimming and J lost 3 bases; unmatched junction nucleotides: 0. The CDR3 spells CASSLGTGYEQYF. The CDR3 region has the DNA TGCGCCAGCAGCTTGGGGACAGGCTACGAGCAGTACTTC.

The chain combines TRBV6-6 with TRBJ2-3; D unresolved. Looked up from germline, CDR1 is MNHNY and CDR2 is SVGAGI (reference sequence). The V end was cut by 2 bases, the J end by 1 base, with 13 bases between. This CDR3 is built from 16 residues. The CDR3 nucleotides read TGTGCCAGCAGTTACACGGACCAGCGAGGCACAGATACGCAGTATTTT. Translated, it gives CASSYTDQRGTDTQYF.

The V gene is TRBV15, the J gene TRBJ1-5; D unclear. The germline V gene has CDR1 LNHNV and CDR2 YYDKDF (reference sequence). There are 13 residues in the CDR3. The V and J ends lost 3 bases and 4 bases respectively, with 7 bases between them. CDR3 amino acids: CATSRDLNQPQHF. In nucleotides, the CDR3 is TGTGCCACCAGCAGGGACCTTAATCAGCCCCAGCATTTT.

The chain employs TRBV29-1 and TRBJ2-2, with TRBD2 as a possible D gene (6 bases). V lost 4 bases and J 0 bases, leaving 12 bases between the germline ends. Germline V gene data show CDR1 as SQVTM and CDR2 as ANQGSEA. There are 15 residues in the CDR3. The CDR3, as DNA: TGCAGCGTTGGCGGGAAAGTAACGAACACCGGGGAGCTGTTTTTT. Residues: CSVGGKVTNTGELFF.

CDR3 nucleotides: TGCGCCAGCAGCTCCATGTGGGACAGGTCGAACTACGAGCAGTACTTC. Amino acids: CASSSMWDRSNYEQYF. The chain joins TRBV5-1 to TRBJ2-7; 8 bases map to TRBD1. Germline V CDR1 and CDR2: SGHRS, YFSETQ. V lost 3 bases, J lost 3 bases, and 11 bases stayed unmatched. The length of the CDR3 is 16 residues.

The V and J genes are TRBV11-2 and TRBJ2-3; 7 bases line up with TRBD1. The V gene end was trimmed by 4 bases and the J gene end by 2 bases; junction bases not matched to a gene: 3. This CDR3 region has 14 residues. Germline CDR1 and CDR2: SGHAT and FQNNGV. The CDR3 sequence: CASSSGQITDTQYF. CDR3 nucleotide sequence: TGTGCCAGCAGCTCGGGACAGATCACAGATACGCAGTATTTT.

The chain couples TRBV6-5 to TRBJ2-3, with D uncertain. The CDR3 has 14 amino acids. CDR1 MNHEY and CDR2 SVGAGI come from the germline V gene. V lost 6 bases to trimming and J lost 4 bases, with 14 bases between them. CDR3 DNA: TGTGCCAGCAGGGCCCAACCGCCGTCAGATACGCAGTATTTT. This codes for CASRAQPPSDTQYF.

This clone appeared a single time. The chain uses TRBV10-3 and TRBJ2-1; 11 bases agree with TRBD2. J gave up 6 bases and V 3 bases, and 4 bases lay outside the gene matches. Germline values: CDR1 ENHRY, CDR2 SYGVKD. The CDR3 has 15 amino acids. The CDR3 reads CAISDSGRVGNEQFF. The CDR3 DNA reads as TGTGCCATCAGTGATAGCGGGAGGGTAGGCAATGAGCAGTTCTTC.

A few counts support this clone. The genes are TRBV4-3 and TRBJ2-3; D unresolved. Trimming left V 3 bases short and J 4 bases short, with 8 bases between. The germline V gene has CDR1 LGHNA and CDR2 YSLEER. CDR3 length: 13 residues. Here the CDR3 DNA reads TGCGCCAGCAGCCAGTCCAGGCCAGATACGCAGTATTTT. This gives the protein CASSQSRPDTQYF.

The chain joins TRBV19 to TRBJ1-2, with 8 bases lining up with TRBD1. There are 15 residues in the CDR3. The J segment lost 1 base and the V segment lost 5 bases, leaving 6 bases of the junction unmatched. Germline CDR1 LNHDA, CDR2 SQIVND (reference sequence). CDR3 loop: CASSFGTGINYGYTF. In DNA form, the CDR3 reads TGTGCCAGTAGTTTCGGGACAGGCATTAACTATGGCTACACCTTC.

In DNA, the CDR3 is TGTGCCAGCTCACCCGGCCGGGGGAGCAACTATGGCTACACCTTC. Translation gives CASSPGRGSNYGYTF. The rearrangement uses TRBV18 and TRBJ1-2; maybe TRBD1 (5 bases). The germline V gene encodes CDR1 KGHSH and CDR2 LQKENI. Trimming took 3 bases from V and 2 from J, leaving 13 bases between them. The CDR3 consists of 15 residues.

V usage is TRBV7-9 and J usage is TRBJ1-1; 10 nucleotides agree with TRBD1. V lost 8 bases, J lost 4 bases, and 13 bases stayed unmatched. Germline V gives CDR1 SEHNR, CDR2 FQNEAQ (reference sequence). The CDR3 totals 16 residues. The CDR3 bases are TGTGCCAGCCGAGGTGGCGGACAGGGGGTCGGCACTGAAGCTTTCTTT. Protein sequence: CASRGGGQGVGTEAFF.

This chain uses TRBV5-1 with TRBJ2-7; D remains ambiguous. The CDR3 loop spans 14 amino acids. V lost 4 bases and J 6 bases, leaving 17 bases between the germline ends. CDR1 is SGHRS, CDR2 YFSETQ, per germline. The chain's CDR3 is CASSLDAPYGEQYF. CDR3 DNA sequence: TGCGCCAGCAGCCTCGACGCCCCTTACGGCGAGCAGTACTTC.

The chain couples TRBV6-5 to TRBJ1-2, with TRBD1 matching over 7 bases. The trim removed 6 bases at V and 0 bases at J, leaving 4 bases unmatched. Germline loops: CDR1 MNHEY, CDR2 SVGAGI. This CDR3 region has 14 residues. The CDR3 DNA reads TGTGCCAGCAGAAACAGGGGTCCTAACTATGGCTACACCTTC. Protein sequence: CASRNRGPNYGYTF.

J is TRBJ2-4 and V is TRBV20-1; D perhaps matches TRBD2 (5 bases). The CDR3 spans 11 residues. Between the trimmed V and J ends, which lost 8 bases and 9 bases, there was a span of 14 bases. The germline V gene has CDR1 DFQATT and CDR2 SNEGSKA (reference sequence). The chain's CDR3 is CSLFPGLIQYF. DNA of the CDR3: TGCAGTCTCTTCCCCGGACTCATTCAGTACTTC.

This clone was seen a single time. The chain employs TRBV7-9 and TRBJ2-3; D is possibly TRBD2 (6 bases). The CDR3 loop spans 15 amino acids. V was clipped by 5 bases and J by 3 bases, with 15 bases between them. Germline V CDR1 and CDR2: SEHNR, FQNEAQ (reference sequence). The CDR3 sequence: CASSAGRGTTDTQYF. CDR3 sequence (DNA): TGTGCCAGCAGCGCCGGACGGGGGACGACAGATACGCAGTATTTT.

The rearrangement links TRBV7-2 to TRBJ2-7; TRBD1 might be the D (7 bases). The CDR3 is 15 amino acids. Trimming took off 7 bases at V and 3 bases at J, with 19 bases between the two ends. In germline, CDR1 is SGHTA, CDR2 FQGNSA. In DNA, the CDR3 is TGTGCCAGCACCCAGGGGGGATCGACCTTCTACGAGCAGTACTTC. This codes for CASTQGGSTFYEQYF. The whole variable domain, remainder taken from reference TRBV7-2 and TRBJ2-7, is GAGVSQSPSNKVTEKGKDVELRCDPISGHTALYWYRQSLGQGLEFLIYFQGNSAPDKSGLPSDRFSAERTGGSVSTLTIQRTQQEDSAVYLCASTQGGSTFYEQYFGPGTRLTVT.

This clone was detected a few times. The V call is TRBV5-1, the J call TRBJ2-2; 7 bases are shared with TRBD1. The length of the CDR3 is 15 residues. The germline V gene encodes CDR1 SGHRS and CDR2 YFSETQ. V gave up 4 bases and J gave up 4 bases; unmatched junction bases: 7. The CDR3 protein is CASSNTGVTTGELFF. In nucleotides, the CDR3 is TGCGCCAGCAGCAACACAGGGGTGACCACCGGGGAGCTGTTTTTT.

This chain joins TRBV2 and TRBJ2-3; TRBD2 matches at 10 bases. In germline, CDR1 is SNHLY, CDR2 FYNNEI. Unmatched junction bases numbered 4, after V lost 6 bases and J lost 4 bases. This CDR3 is built from 14 residues. The CDR3 sequence: CASSGTSAADTQYF. The CDR3 bases are TGTGCCAGCAGCGGGACTAGCGCGGCAGATACGCAGTATTTT.

The chain has TRBV4-1 and TRBJ2-1; TRBD2 matches at 8 bases. Germline assignment: CDR1 MGHRA and CDR2 YSYEKL. The trim removed 1 base at V and 4 bases at J, leaving 9 bases unmatched. The length of the CDR3 is 17 residues. This CDR3 is CASSQGAAGGGYNEQFF. The CDR3 bases are TGCGCCAGCAGCCAAGGGGCAGCTGGCGGGGGGTACAATGAGCAGTTCTTC.

This sequence joins TRBV11-2 and TRBJ1-2, with 10 bases fitting TRBD1. Trimming at V came to 5 bases and at J to 6 bases, leaving 15 bases not matched to a gene. This CDR3 region has 17 residues. The germline gives CDR1 SGHAT, CDR2 FQNNGV. This chain's CDR3 is CASSPGIGTGDLDGYTF. In DNA, the CDR3 is TGTGCCAGCAGCCCAGGAATCGGGACAGGGGATCTTGATGGCTACACCTTC.

The chain joins TRBV6-1 to TRBJ2-1; 7 nucleotides align to TRBD2. The V segment lost 4 bases and the J segment 4 bases; nucleotides outside the gene matches: 7. Germline lookup yields CDR1 MNHNS and CDR2 SASEGT. This CDR3 is built from 15 residues. The CDR3 nucleotides read TGTGCCAGCAGTGTAAGGGACTACCAATACAATGAGCAGTTCTTC. Residues: CASSVRDYQYNEQFF.